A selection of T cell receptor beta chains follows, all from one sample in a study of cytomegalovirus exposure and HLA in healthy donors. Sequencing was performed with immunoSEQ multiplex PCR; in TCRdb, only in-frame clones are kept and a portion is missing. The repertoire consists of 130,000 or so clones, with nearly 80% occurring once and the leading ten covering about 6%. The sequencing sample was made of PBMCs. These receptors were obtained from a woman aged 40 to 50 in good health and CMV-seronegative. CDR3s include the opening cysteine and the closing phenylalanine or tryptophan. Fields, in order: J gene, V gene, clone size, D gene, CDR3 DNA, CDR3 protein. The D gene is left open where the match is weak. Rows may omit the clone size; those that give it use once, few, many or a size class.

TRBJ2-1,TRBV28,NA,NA,TGTGCCAGCAGTTTATCTTCGGGTGTCGGGCAGTTCTTC,CASSLSSGVGQFF
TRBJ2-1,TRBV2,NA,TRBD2,TGTGCCAGCAGTGGACTAGCGGGACGGTCCTACAATGAGCAGTTCTTC,CASSGLAGRSYNEQFF
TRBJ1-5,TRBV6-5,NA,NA,TGTGCCAGCAGGGCCGAATGGGGCAGACAGCCCCAGCATTTT,CASRAEWGRQPQHF
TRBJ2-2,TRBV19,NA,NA,TGTGCCAGTAGTACGTATTCCAGGGCGAACACCGGGGAGCTGTTTTTT,CASSTYSRANTGELFF
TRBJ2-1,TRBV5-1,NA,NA,TGCGCCAGCAGCTTGGGATTCTTGGGTACAGACAATGAGCAGTTCTTC,CASSLGFLGTDNEQFF
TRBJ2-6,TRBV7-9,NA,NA,TGTGCCAGCAGCACAGGGACAGTGCGGGGGGCCAACGGCCTGACTTTC,CASSTGTVRGANGLTF
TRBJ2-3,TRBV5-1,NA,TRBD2,TGCGCCAGCAGCGCGACTAGCGGGAGCTTTGCGGATACGCAGTATTTT,CASSATSGSFADTQYF
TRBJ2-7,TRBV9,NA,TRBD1,TGTGCCAGCAGCGCGAGAAGACAGGGGAGTTCCGAGCAGTACTTC,CASSARRQGSSEQYF
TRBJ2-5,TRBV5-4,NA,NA,TGTGCCAGCAAGACTAGTGTGGCCCAAGAGACCCAGTACTTC,CASKTSVAQETQYF
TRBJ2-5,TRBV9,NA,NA,TGTGCCAGCAGCGTAGCTACGCAAGAGACCCAGTACTTC,CASSVATQETQYF
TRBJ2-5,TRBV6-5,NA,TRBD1,TGTGCCAGCATCAGAACACAGGGGGCGGTAGAGACCCAGTACTTC,CASIRTQGAVETQYF
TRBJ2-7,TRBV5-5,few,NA,TGTGCCAGCAGTTTAACAGGTTACGAGCAGTACTTC,CASSLTGYEQYF
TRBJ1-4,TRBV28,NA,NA,TGTGCTAGCAGCGGTCGCCCCGGTGGTGAAAAACTGTTTTTT,CASSGRPGGEKLFF
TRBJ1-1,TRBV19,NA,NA,TGTGCCAGTAGTATCAACAGGAACACTGAAGCTTTCTTT,CASSINRNTEAFF
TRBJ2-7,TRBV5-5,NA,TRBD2,TGTGCCAGCAGCTTGGGCGGGAGTCGGGGGAGATACGAGCAGTACTTC,CASSLGGSRGRYEQYF
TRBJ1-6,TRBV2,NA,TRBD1,TGTGCCACCGGGACAGGGCCTAATTCACCCCTCCACTTT,CATGTGPNSPLHF
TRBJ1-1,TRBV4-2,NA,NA,TGTGCCAGCAGTCTAGGCCTGGGGAGTGCGAACACTGAAGCTTTCTTT,CASSLGLGSANTEAFF
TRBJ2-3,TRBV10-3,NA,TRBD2,TGTGCCATCAGCCGTAGCGGGAGTGTGGGAGATACGCAGTATTTT,CAISRSGSVGDTQYF
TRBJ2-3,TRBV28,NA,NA,TGTGCCAGCAGTTTCGGGGGAAACACAGATACGCAGTATTTT,CASSFGGNTDTQYF
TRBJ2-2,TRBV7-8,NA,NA,TGTGCCAGCAGCCCCACTACCAACCCTTACACCGGGGAGCTGTTTTTT,CASSPTTNPYTGELFF
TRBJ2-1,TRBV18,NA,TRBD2,TGTGCCAGCTCACTAGGGACTAGCGGTTACAATGAGCAGTTCTTC,CASSLGTSGYNEQFF
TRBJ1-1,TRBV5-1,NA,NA,TGCGCCAGCATTTTCGGGGGTGAAGCTTTCTTT,CASIFGGEAFF